The T cell receptor (beta chain) under discussion was sequenced for a study of shared clonotypes between healthy human individuals. Overall study findings and caveats: Sampling was confined to blood; repertoires within tissues likely differ. With few donors, the genetic and exposure-history diversity represented was limited.

Using about 0.2 ug DNA, approximately 27,000 T cell genomes, the sorted-subset replicate PCRs were run. In the source study's methods: With immunoSEQ giving junction-only sequences and no quality scores, filtering differed. The data were produced by immunoSEQ multiplex PCR, yet TCRdb's version contains in-frame clones alone and is incomplete. The D gene and trimming were derived from the DNA, and the V and J assignments and clone size from that table. There are over 2 million clones in the sample; roughly 94% occur only once, and around 1.1% lies in the top ten. Terminally differentiated effector memory CD45RA+ cells were excluded from the naive CD8 cells, which were CD45RO-negative and positively selected for CCR7. Remarks on this clone: Its specificity is not known.

In germline, CDR1 is SGDLS, CDR2 YYNGEE. V lost 1 base and J lost 3, with 11 bases in between. This CDR3 spans 14 amino acids. Source material: naive CD8+ T cells sorted from blood. The sequence was obtained from a young man in good health. J is TRBJ2-7 and V is TRBV9; D is unresolved. This CDR3 reads CASSVSRYDYEQYF. The CDR3 nucleotides are TGTGCCAGCAGCGTATCGAGGTACGACTACGAGCAGTACTTC.